These 24 T cell receptor beta chains came from one sample sequenced in a study of blood T cell repertoires in COVID-19. The data were produced by immunoSEQ multiplex PCR, yet TCRdb's version contains in-frame clones alone and is incomplete. The sample includes about 240,000 clones, 70% to 75% of them seen just once. Sequencing was performed on peripheral blood. The source is a woman aged 80 or over with acute or convalescent COVID-19.

The chain employs TRBV4-2 and TRBJ2-5; a possible D gene is TRBD2 (6 bases). The CDR3 has 15 amino acids. Looked up from germline, CDR1 is LGHNA and CDR2 is YNFKEQ. V dropped 0 bases and J dropped 0 bases, with 8 bases sitting between them. DNA of the CDR3: TGTGCCAGCAGCCAAGATGGGGACTACCAAGAGACCCAGTACTTC. Translation: CASSQDGDYQETQYF.

The genes are TRBV4-1 and TRBJ2-7; 7 nucleotides line up with TRBD1. Per the germline V gene, CDR1 is MGHRA and CDR2 is YSYEKL. Trimming took 3 bases from V and 3 from J; bases not matched to a gene: 20. The CDR3 consists of 19 residues. CDR3 protein: CASSHRAVRGMGQFYEQYF. The CDR3 DNA follows: TGCGCCAGCAGCCACCGAGCGGTAAGGGGGATGGGACAGTTCTACGAGCAGTACTTC.

The rearrangement joins TRBV5-1 to TRBJ2-5, with 8 nucleotides matching TRBD1. V shed 4 bases, J shed 2 bases, and the junction held 7 bases outside the gene matches. This CDR3 spans 15 amino acids. Germline V gene sequence: CDR1 SGHRS, CDR2 YFSETQ. CDR3 amino acids: CASSPGQERQETQYF. The CDR3 coding sequence is TGCGCCAGCAGCCCGGGACAGGAAAGACAAGAGACCCAGTACTTC.

This clone was seen a handful of times. The CDR3 protein is CASSPPITSGRASYNEQFF. The CDR3 DNA sequence: TGTGCCAGCTCACCACCAATCACTAGCGGGAGGGCCTCCTACAATGAGCAGTTCTTC. The chain is built from TRBV18 and TRBJ2-1; 13 nucleotides line up with TRBD2. Germline CDR1 reads KGHSH; CDR2 reads LQKENI. J gave up 0 bases and V 0 bases, and 5 bases lay outside the gene matches. The CDR3 contains 19 residues.

This clone has only one observation. The chain couples TRBV3-1 (or the pseudogene TRBV3-2) to TRBJ2-2, with TRBD2 as a possible D gene (6 bases). The CDR3 has 13 residues. The V and J ends lost 3 bases and 5 bases respectively, with 7 bases between them. Per germline, CDR1 LGHDT and CDR2 YNNKEL (reference sequence). The CDR3 DNA is TGTGCCAGCAGCCAGCGGGGAACCGGGGAGCTGTTTTTT. This codes for CASSQRGTGELFF.

This clone was found once. The V gene is TRBV15, the J gene TRBJ2-7; no clear D gene. Trimming took off 0 bases at V and 0 bases at J, with 9 bases between the two ends. The germline V gene encodes CDR1 LNHNV and CDR2 YYDKDF (reference sequence). The CDR3 contains 15 residues. CDR3 sequence reads: CATSRDLQFSYEQYF. The CDR3 DNA reads TGTGCCACCAGCAGAGATTTACAGTTCTCCTACGAGCAGTACTTC.

This sequence joins TRBV5-1 and TRBJ2-1, with 12 nucleotides matching TRBD2. Germline V gene sequence: CDR1 SGHRS, CDR2 YFSETQ. The CDR3 consists of 15 residues. Unmatched junction bases numbered 1, after V lost 2 bases and J lost 4 bases. CDR3 DNA sequence: TGCGCCAGCAGCTTCGGGACTAGCGGGTACAATGAGCAGTTCTTC. It encodes CASSFGTSGYNEQFF.

J is TRBJ1-1 and V is TRBV21-1; TRBD1, as called in the table, went unchecked against the DNA. TRBV21-1 is given as a pseudogene. CDR3 length equals 15 residues. The CDR3 coding sequence is TGTGCCAGCAGTAAAAACCTCCCAGGGGGCACTGAAGCTTTCTTT. This encodes CASSKNLPGGTEAFF.

V usage is TRBV10-2 and J usage is TRBJ1-2; maybe TRBD1 (5 bases). The CDR3 totals 15 residues. Trimming shortened V by 7 bases and J by 5 bases, and 20 bases separated the two germline ends. The germline CDR1 and CDR2 sequences are WSHSY and SAAADI. The CDR3 DNA reads TGCGCCAGCACGGCCAGGGCAGGGAACATATATGGCTACACCTTC. Translation gives CASTARAGNIYGYTF.

This sequence joins TRBV6-5 and TRBJ2-1; the D is unclear. Deletions cut 1 base from V and 6 bases from J, with 7 bases between. Per the germline V gene, CDR1 is MNHEY and CDR2 is SVGAGI. The length of the CDR3 is 13 residues. The CDR3 DNA follows: TGTGCCAGCAGTTACTATCAGTTCAATGAGCAGTTCTTC. This sequence encodes CASSYYQFNEQFF.

The CDR3 region has the DNA TGTGCCAGCAGCTTAACCAGGCGGGGTGGAAACACCATATATTTT. Amino acids: CASSLTRRGGNTIYF. The V call is TRBV7-9, the J call TRBJ1-3; D uncertain. The CDR3 loop spans 15 amino acids. V was shortened by 2 bases and J by 3 bases, with 11 bases between the two germline ends. The germline V gene encodes CDR1 SEHNR and CDR2 FQNEAQ (reference sequence).

The V and J genes are TRBV28 and TRBJ1-4, with D maybe TRBD1 (5 bases). Germline V gene lookup returns CDR1 MDHEN and CDR2 SYDVKM. The ends were cut back, 2 bases at V and 6 bases at J, with 13 bases in the middle. The CDR3 loop spans 15 amino acids. The CDR3 sequence: CASSLGGTVYEKLFF. The CDR3 DNA reads TGTGCCAGCAGTTTAGGGGGGACGGTTTATGAAAAACTGTTTTTT.

This clone was detected a few times. In the same sample, other DNA sequences code for this CDR3. The chain couples TRBV5-1 to TRBJ2-1, with 7 bases lining up with TRBD2. In germline, CDR1 is SGHRS, CDR2 YFSETQ. V lost 3 bases, J lost 5 bases, and 2 bases stayed unmatched. This CDR3 has 13 amino acids. CDR3 sequence: CASSWGGDNEQFF. The CDR3 coding sequence is TGCGCCAGCAGCTGGGGAGGGGACAATGAGCAGTTCTTC.

This sequence joins TRBV3-1 (or the pseudogene TRBV3-2) and TRBJ1-2, with 8 bases that match TRBD1. The germline V gene has CDR1 LGHDT and CDR2 YNNKEL (reference sequence). Trimming at V came to 1 base and at J to 7 bases, leaving 5 bases not matched to a gene. This CDR3 region has 14 residues. Written as DNA, the CDR3 is TGTGCCAGCAGCCAAGCGCAGGGGGCGGGTGGCTACACCTTC. Translated: CASSQAQGAGGYTF.

This clone appeared a few times. This chain links TRBV11-2 with TRBJ2-1; D might be TRBD2 (6 bases). The CDR3 consists of 16 residues. Germline loops: CDR1 SGHAT, CDR2 FQNNGV. V lost 5 bases and J 2 bases, leaving 16 bases between the germline ends. CDR3 in amino acids: CASSAIVASAYNEQFF. CDR3 DNA sequence: TGTGCCAGCAGCGCTATCGTGGCTAGCGCCTACAATGAGCAGTTCTTC.

The chain links TRBV6-2 or TRBV6-3 to TRBJ1-2; D gene unclear. This CDR3 is built from 11 residues. The V end lost 2 bases, the J end lost 10 bases, and 8 bases lay between the germline ends. The germline CDR1 and CDR2 sequences are MNHEY and SVGEGT. DNA for the CDR3: TGTGCCAGCAGTTACAGTGAGTCCTACACCTTC. Encoded protein: CASSYSESYTF.

This clone showed up just a few times. The chain joins TRBV4-3 to TRBJ2-3, with D maybe TRBD2 (6 bases). The CDR3 is made up of 19 amino acids. V was pared by 0 bases and J by 2 bases, with 21 bases between. The V gene's germline CDR1 is LGHNA and CDR2 YSLEER. For the CDR3, the DNA is TGCGCCAGCAGCCAAGAACCCTCGGGACTTAGCCCATACACAGATACGCAGTATTTT. This codes for CASSQEPSGLSPYTDTQYF.

The V call is TRBV6-5, the J call TRBJ1-1; D is possibly TRBD1 (6 bases). Germline loops: CDR1 MNHEY, CDR2 SVGAGI. The CDR3 has 13 amino acids. Between the trimmed V and J ends, which lost 6 bases and 10 bases, there was a span of 18 bases. The CDR3 DNA follows: TGTGCCAGCAGCAAACCGGGACAACTGGTAGCTTTCTTT. Protein: CASSKPGQLVAFF.

V is TRBV7-2 and J is TRBJ2-3; TRBD2 aligns across 9 bases. V lost 1 base and J lost 6; bases outside the gene matches: 11. Germline V gives CDR1 SGHTA, CDR2 FQGNSA. The CDR3 runs 17 residues. The CDR3 reads CASSLDWRGGLGDTQYF. CDR3 DNA: TGTGCCAGCAGCTTAGACTGGCGGGGGGGCCTTGGGGATACGCAGTATTTT.

The chain joins TRBV20-1 to TRBJ2-5; D uncertain. Trimming left V 7 bases short and J 5 bases short, with 11 bases between. Germline loops: CDR1 DFQATT, CDR2 SNEGSKA (reference sequence). CDR3 length: 11 residues. CDR3 DNA: TGCAGTGTTGTCTACCGGGAGACCCAGTACTTC. This encodes CSVVYRETQYF.

The CDR3 protein is CASSFEPSGTAYEQYF. The CDR3 bases are TGCGCCAGCAGCTTCGAACCGTCGGGGACAGCGTACGAGCAGTACTTC. The V and J genes are TRBV5-1 and TRBJ2-7, with 7 bases identical to TRBD1. V lost 2 bases to trimming and J lost 4 bases; unmatched junction nucleotides: 12. The germline V gene has CDR1 SGHRS and CDR2 YFSETQ. The CDR3 has 16 residues.

V gene TRBV3-1 (or the pseudogene TRBV3-2) combines with J gene TRBJ2-7; 7 bases agree with TRBD1. The CDR3 is made up of 14 amino acids. V lost 1 base and J lost 4; bases outside the gene matches: 4. Germline V gene data show CDR1 as LGHDT and CDR2 as YNNKEL (reference sequence). CDR3 DNA sequence: TGTGCCAGCAGCCAAGGACAGGGATCTTACGAGCAGTACTTC. The encoded protein is CASSQGQGSYEQYF.

About this clone itself: This specimen includes other DNA sequences encoding the same CDR3. This chain uses TRBV6-5 with TRBJ2-7; possibly TRBD1 for D (6 bases). Per germline, CDR1 MNHEY and CDR2 SVGAGI. This CDR3 spans 14 amino acids. V lost 2 bases and J 3 bases, leaving 11 bases between the germline ends. CDR3 nucleotide sequence: TGTGCCAGCAGTTACCGTCAGGGGATCTACGAGCAGTACTTC. This translates into CASSYRQGIYEQYF.

The chain is built from TRBV6-6 and TRBJ1-1; D not resolved. The germline V gene encodes CDR1 MNHNY and CDR2 SVGAGI (reference sequence). This CDR3 spans 14 amino acids. Trimming removed 2 bases from V and 0 bases from J, with 7 bases in between. The CDR3 DNA follows: TGTGCCAGCAGTTACCTCGAGCTGAACACTGAAGCTTTCTTT. Translated, it gives CASSYLELNTEAFF.